Sequencing of this T cell receptor beta chain was carried out in a study of blood T cell repertoires in COVID-19. Across the whole study: Spain, Italy and the United States supplied samples that represented acute and convalescent COVID-19. PBMCs, B-cell-depleted T cells, or T cells were the source of the cDNA or gDNA that made up the material.

This CDR3 spans 15 amino acids. The V gene's germline CDR1 is GTSNPN and CDR2 SVGIG (reference sequence). V gave up 8 bases and J gave up 3 bases, with 19 bases separating them. This table comes from immunoSEQ multiplex PCR, and its TCRdb copy is limited to in-frame clones, with some not included. The profile shows 200,000 to 300,000 clones, over 75% of them singletons. This clone was recorded once. The rearrangement uses TRBV30 and TRBJ1-4; D is possibly TRBD1 (5 bases). Sequences were obtained from peripheral blood. The clonotype was recovered from a woman aged 45-60 years with acute or convalescent COVID-19. The CDR3 loop is CALQTGSAANEKLFF. DNA of the CDR3: TGTGCCCTACAAACAGGTTCCGCGGCTAATGAAAAACTGTTTTTT.